This passage covers 11 T cell receptor beta chains from one sample sequenced in a study of blood T cell repertoires in COVID-19. Clones were sequenced by immunoSEQ multiplex PCR, and TCRdb holds only the in-frame ones, with some missing. The table records hundreds of thousands of clones, 83% of them present only once. The sequenced sample consisted of PBMCs or T cells enriched from blood (not recorded which). All receptors derive from a woman in her forties or fifties who had been exposed to COVID-19.

J is TRBJ2-3 and V is TRBV27; 9 positions agree with TRBD2. Germline V gives CDR1 MNHEY, CDR2 SMNVEV (reference sequence). With V trimmed by 4 bases and J by 2 bases, 4 bases remained unmatched. This CDR3 spans 15 amino acids. As DNA, the CDR3 is TGTGCCAGCAGTTATGAGCGGGGGGACACAGATACGCAGTATTTT. This codes for CASSYERGDTDTQYF.

The chain joins TRBV5-6 to TRBJ1-3; no clear D. Deletions cut 2 bases from V and 9 bases from J, with 6 bases between. Germline CDR1 is SGHDT and CDR2 is YYEEEE. The CDR3 covers 11 residues. CDR3 nucleotides: TGTGCCAGCAGCTTAGGGAGCACCATATATTTT. The encoded protein is CASSLGSTIYF.

The rearrangement joins TRBV6-5 to TRBJ1-5; D is possibly TRBD1 (5 bases). The CDR3 is 12 residues long. V dropped 5 bases and J dropped 7 bases, with 9 bases sitting between them. Germline CDR1 and CDR2: MNHEY and SVGAGI. CDR3 bases: TGTGCCAGCAGTCCAGGGTCCCAGCCCCAGCATTTT. Encoded protein: CASSPGSQPQHF.

The CDR3 bases are TGCGCCAGCAGCTTGCAGGGATCTAATGAAAAACTGTTTTTT. Protein product: CASSLQGSNEKLFF. V gene TRBV5-1 combines with J gene TRBJ1-4; tentatively, D is TRBD1 (5 bases). V was pared by 1 base and J by 3 bases, with 7 bases between. The length of the CDR3 is 14 residues. Germline V CDR1 and CDR2: SGHRS, YFSETQ.

This chain uses TRBV15 with TRBJ2-7; TRBD2 might be the D (6 bases). Germline CDR1 reads LNHNV; CDR2 reads YYDKDF (reference sequence). The V gene lost 5 bases and the J gene lost 7 bases, with 24 bases spanning the gap. There are 16 residues in the CDR3. The CDR3 nucleotides read TGTGCCACCAGCGGGGGGAAGGGTTTTCGCCAGGAGGAGCAGTACTTC. As protein: CATSGGKGFRQEEQYF.

This chain uses TRBV3-1 (or the pseudogene TRBV3-2) with TRBJ1-2, with D unclear. CDR3 size: 15 residues. CDR1 is LGHDT, CDR2 YNNKEL, per germline (reference sequence). Trimming left V 0 bases short and J 3 bases short, with 11 bases between. The CDR3 here is CASSQDSATYYGYTF. In DNA form, the CDR3 reads TGTGCCAGCAGCCAAGATAGTGCCACCTACTATGGCTACACCTTC.

This clone was observed once. This chain joins TRBV18 and TRBJ1-2; D possibly corresponds to TRBD1 (5 bases). The CDR3 runs to 12 residues. Germline CDR1 is KGHSH and CDR2 is LQKENI. Trimming removed 3 bases at V and 4 bases at J, with 6 bases between. In DNA, the CDR3 is TGTGCCAGCTCACCGGACATCTATGGCTACACCTTC. Translation gives CASSPDIYGYTF.

This chain joins TRBV5-1 and TRBJ1-3; 7 positions agree with TRBD1. CDR3 length: 15 residues. The J segment lost 2 bases and the V segment lost 2 bases, leaving 4 bases of the junction unmatched. Germline lookup yields CDR1 SGHRS and CDR2 YFSETQ. DNA for the CDR3: TGCGCCAGCAGCTTTCAACAGGGGCCTGGAAACACCATATATTTT. This translates into CASSFQQGPGNTIYF. Full variable domain (missing parts from reference TRBV5-1 and TRBJ1-3): KAGVTQTPRYLIKTRGQQVTLSCSPISGHRSVSWYQQTPGQGLQFLFEYFSETQRNKGNFPGRFSGRQFSNSRSEMNVSTLELGDSALYLCASSFQQGPGNTIYFGEGSWLTVV.

For this clone: Other DNA sequences within the sample encode an identical CDR3. The chain has TRBV28 and TRBJ1-1; 7 bases agree with TRBD1. V shed 3 bases and J 1 base; nucleotides not matched to a gene: 2. The CDR3 has 14 amino acids. Germline V gives CDR1 MDHEN, CDR2 SYDVKM. The CDR3, as DNA: TGTGCCAGCAGTTTCCACAGGGGGAACACTGAAGCTTTCTTT. Protein: CASSFHRGNTEAFF.

The chain couples TRBV4-1 to TRBJ2-1; 7 bases map to TRBD2. The germline gives CDR1 MGHRA, CDR2 YSYEKL. Trimming took 1 base from V and 2 from J; bases not matched to a gene: 8. CDR3 length: 17 amino acids. CDR3 coding DNA: TGCGCCAGCAGCCAAGTGGCTACGGGGGGTCCCTACAATGAGCAGTTCTTC. This encodes CASSQVATGGPYNEQFF.

V usage is TRBV5-6 and J usage is TRBJ1-2; no clear D gene. This CDR3 is 15 amino acids long. Germline V lookup: CDR1 SGHDT, CDR2 YYEEEE. V was shortened by 4 bases and J by 3 bases, with 16 bases between the two germline ends. CDR3 in DNA: TGTGCCAGCAGCGGGCGCGCGACATCAGACTATGGCTACACCTTC. Translation gives CASSGRATSDYGYTF.